The present entry profiles one TCR beta chain with its context. This clonotype appeared a few times. The antigen it recognizes is unknown. No base-level quality is on record; no much larger clone is a single base apart. The time point label on this specimen signifies: newly diagnosed GD, antithyroid drugs for less than 3 months. RNA was extracted from PBMCs in TRIzol for both TCR sequencing and RNA sequencing. The diagnosis of Graves' disease followed American Thyroid Association guidelines. The patients came from an endocrinology department in Xi'an, China. Each patient gave about 8.1 milliliters of peripheral blood, collected in an EDTA anticoagulant tube. PBMCs were isolated by Ficoll Paque Plus density gradient separation without further T cell sorting. RNA quality was checked with an Agilent 2100 Bioanalyzer and agarose gel, and concentration with a NanoDrop 2000. This sample is drawn from a study of regulatory T cells in long-lasting Graves disease (dated by TCRdb to the early 2020s). Study-level background: Newly diagnosed Graves' disease patients had taken antithyroid drugs for less than 3 months. Patients with persistent Graves' disease were compared with patients with newly diagnosed Graves' disease using TCR sequencing and RNA sequencing of peripheral blood. The study was conducted in China and was registered as a clinical trial. A total of roughly 35 samples were covered by TCR sequencing, comprising some 13 persistent and 20 or so newly diagnosed Graves' disease patients.

Receptor amplification or capture employed multiplex PCR. Sequencing relied on an Illumina HiSeq 4000. iRepertoire HTBI primers and Arm-PCR amplification of CDR3 regions were used to construct TCR beta libraries. Before sequencing, the PCR products underwent gel purification. The study's processing was this. Gene usage analysis of CDR3 amino acid clonotypes relied on the 60 to 65 TRBV and about 15 TRBJ segments identified across samples. COPE and FqMerger were used to merge filtered high-quality paired reads into contigs. Contigs were aligned with BLAST to IMGT TRBV, TRBD and TRBJ reference genes, and CDR3 was defined per IMGT. Clonotypes above 0.1% frequency were classified as highly expanded clones. Shannon entropy was used to measure repertoire diversity, and the Gini coefficient was used to measure V-J evenness. Clonotypes shared by more than one individual were considered public. TCRdb reworked the public reads: Q25 trimming with fastp, MiXCR clone assembly, productive beta chains retained. CDR3 protein sequences are deduplicated, and each keeps its most common genes and DNA. These V and J calls originate from TCRdb's pipeline instead of the authors' own analysis. The sample includes about 530,000 distinct CDR3 sequences, with about 15% observed a single time. The ten biggest clones cover around a quarter of the sample.

The study at large found these results: Only the TCR beta chain was sequenced and analyzed. Only peripheral blood was studied, because thyroid tissue, the primary lesion, was inaccessible. Preferential use of TRBV28, TRBJ1-2 and TRBJ2-5 was observed in persistent disease, whereas TRBV20-1 and TRBJ2-1 were favored in newly diagnosed disease. As a limitation, the authors acknowledged that the small sample size may reduce accuracy. Compared with newly diagnosed patients, patients with persistent Graves' disease had lower TCR Shannon entropy and fewer highly expanded clones, which suggests clonal expansion. Persistent patients shared more public clonotypes among themselves (over 2,500) than newly diagnosed patients did (approximately 870).

For this chain, trimming is 5 bases at the V end and 0 bases at the J end, and the number of junction bases without a gene match is 7. CDR1 and CDR2, looked up from the germline V gene, are SGHVS and FNYEAQ. The CDR3 runs 15 residues from the cysteine to the phenylalanine. Only the CDR3 DNA stays, 45 bases, in frame from base 1. These data were likewise used in another study, on T cells in Graves' hyperthyroidism and ophthalmopathy. That second publication adds: Stable Graves' hyperthyroidism was defined as the absence of progression to ophthalmopathy over 18 months of follow-up. Hyperthyroidism patients were aged 18 to 65 years and newly diagnosed, with disease duration of less than 2 months. Any patient with an uncontrolled infection, another autoimmune disease, pregnancy or lactation was excluded. Clinical symptoms, serum thyroxine and TRAb, thyroid ultrasound, and orbital computed tomography formed the basis for the diagnoses. For the first round of RT-PCR on the TCR CDR3, the HTBI primer set was used together with the Qiagen OneStep RT-PCR kit. Most expanded thyroid clonotypes (frequency above 0.001) were also detected in blood, a finding suggesting that blood repertoires may reflect thyroid immune responses. Ophthalmopathy was separated from stable hyperthyroidism by a 13 V-J signature model, with around 88% sensitivity and 81% to 83% specificity obtained in cross-validation and 80%/75% obtained in testing. In validation, the model predicted progression to ophthalmopathy with 55% to 71% sensitivity and about 73% specificity, a median of around six months before onset. A discovery cohort of about a hundred patients, 43 with Graves' ophthalmopathy and 55 to 65 with stable Graves' hyperthyroidism, was used to find distinguishing TCR V-J signatures. Whether ophthalmopathy could be predicted prospectively was tested in an independent validation cohort made up of under 20 hyperthyroidism patients plus 17 patients who later progressed to ophthalmopathy. The 80 to 100 discovery patients were randomly divided into training and test sets at a 7:3 ratio. The study also compared thyroid tissue and blood T-cell repertoires from about 6 Graves' hyperthyroidism patients. Once sampling was done, hyperthyroidism patients were given methimazole at a starting dose of 30 mg daily, whereas ophthalmopathy patients were given high-dose intravenous methylprednisolone. The libraries were constructed in a second round of multiplex PCR and then size-selected and purified. The libraries were sequenced on an Illumina HiSeq2000 using paired-end 100 bp reads. SOAPnuke was used to process the raw data, throwing out any read that contained adapters or uncalled bases, had a mean Phred below 15, or lacked an exact constant-primer or identifier match. High-quality paired reads were merged using COPE v1.2.5, and each unique nucleotide sequence was defined as a clonotype. Clonotypes were aligned to IMGT TRBV, TRBD and TRBJ reference segments using MiTCR v1.1. The analysis included only V-J combinations with a frequency above 0.0001, which together covered over 98% of the repertoires. A TCS score was defined as the ratio between F50 (clonal expansion) and ExV (chaos), using BLOSUM62-based TCRdist between CDR3 peptides within each V-J. Welch's t-statistics and random forest reduced 500 to 550 V-J features to 10 to 15, which were used in a naive Bayes classifier (R e1071). No statistical method was used to set the sample size in advance, and investigators knew the group allocation. According to the paper, TCR Vbeta CDR3 sequencing was carried out on over 130 peripheral blood samples, which came from 40 to 45 ophthalmopathy, 70 to 80 hyperthyroidism and approximately 17 progressor patients.

Sequencing was performed on peripheral blood mononuclear cells (PBMCs), taken at new diagnosis, from a patient treated with antithyroid drugs. This chain is built from TRBV7-6 and TRBJ2-7; 7 of the junction bases match TRBD1. The receptor was isolated from a woman aged 40-65 years with Graves disease. Donor details come from another sample of the same person, matched by shared clones. The CDR3 corresponds to CASSEDRVSSYEQYF. The DNA sequence is as follows: TGTGCCAGCAGCGAAGACAGGGTTAGCTCCTACGAGCAGTACTTC.